One sample yielded the 20 T cell receptor beta chains listed below, sequenced in a study of blood T cell repertoires in COVID-19. TCRdb keeps only in-frame clones here, not all; method: immunoSEQ multiplex PCR. The sample carries 60,000 to 70,000 clones, around 92% recorded once. Sequencing was done on a sample of peripheral blood. The receptors shown here come from a human donor with active COVID-19. The donor label of this sample is uncertain.

The V and J genes are TRBV19 and TRBJ2-7, with D possibly being TRBD2 (5 bases). The CDR3 spans 15 residues. Germline CDR1 reads LNHDA; CDR2 reads SQIVND (reference sequence). The V end was cut by 6 bases, the J end by 1 base, with 16 bases between. CDR3 nucleotides: TGTGCCAGTAGCCCGCGAGGAGGCAATTCCTACGAGCAGTACTTC. Its translation is CASSPRGGNSYEQYF.

The chain combines TRBV24-1 with TRBJ2-3; 8 bases agree with TRBD2. Germline V gene sequence: CDR1 KGHDR, CDR2 SFDVKD. Germline trimming cut 2 bases from V and 3 bases from J; bases unmatched to any gene: 3. CDR3 length: 15 residues. For the CDR3, the DNA is TGTGCCACCAGTGATTCGGGGGGGCAAACAGATACGCAGTATTTT. Protein sequence: CATSDSGGQTDTQYF.

The V and J genes are TRBV6-1 and TRBJ2-2; D is unclear. V was trimmed by 1 base and J by 0 bases, leaving 6 bases between them. From germline, CDR1 is MNHNS and CDR2 SASEGT. CDR3 length equals 15 residues. The CDR3 DNA is TGTGCCAGCAGTGAAGTCCCCACGAACACCGGGGAGCTGTTTTTT. Protein sequence: CASSEVPTNTGELFF.

The V and J genes are TRBV4-2 and TRBJ1-5; TRBD1 aligns across 9 bases. The CDR3 sequence is 14 residues long. Germline V gene data show CDR1 as LGHNA and CDR2 as YNFKEQ. The trim removed 4 bases at V and 7 bases at J, leaving 5 bases unmatched. The CDR3 is CASSPTGGGQPQHF. For the CDR3, the DNA is TGTGCCAGCAGCCCTACAGGGGGCGGGCAGCCCCAGCATTTT.

V gene TRBV20-1 combines with J gene TRBJ1-5; maybe TRBD1 (6 bases). Trimming removed 3 bases from V and 4 bases from J, with 13 bases in between. The CDR3 has 14 residues. Per germline, CDR1 DFQATT and CDR2 SNEGSKA (reference sequence). The CDR3 reads CSASDGDINQPQHF. CDR3 nucleotide sequence: TGCAGTGCTAGTGATGGGGACATAAATCAGCCCCAGCATTTT.

V usage is TRBV19 and J usage is TRBJ2-5, with D possibly TRBD1 on 6 matching bases. The germline V gene encodes CDR1 LNHDA and CDR2 SQIVND (reference sequence). Trimming cost V 5 bases and J 1 base, with 14 bases left between them. This CDR3 is built from 15 residues. The CDR3 sequence: CASSVGTHVQETQYF. The CDR3 nucleotides are TGTGCCAGTAGTGTTGGGACACACGTCCAAGAGACCCAGTACTTC.

The genes are TRBV5-1 and TRBJ2-1, with a weak D call TRBD1 (7 bases). With 1 base removed from V and 4 bases from J, the gap between germline ends came to 15 bases. Germline V CDR1 and CDR2: SGHRS, YFSETQ. The CDR3 is 16 amino acids. CDR3 loop: CASSLYLQGGYNEQFF. CDR3 nucleotide sequence: TGCGCCAGCAGCTTGTACCTGCAGGGGGGATACAATGAGCAGTTCTTC.

This clone was observed a single time. This chain connects TRBV6-5 to TRBJ1-2; possible D gene TRBD1, 6 bases. From germline, CDR1 is MNHEY and CDR2 SVGAGI. The CDR3 is made up of 14 amino acids. Trimming cost V 7 bases and J 2 bases, with 14 bases left between them. This chain's CDR3 is CASTERGINYGYTF. The CDR3 DNA follows: TGTGCCAGCACCGAAAGGGGGATAAACTATGGCTACACCTTC.

The rearrangement links TRBV7-9 to TRBJ2-5; 8 nucleotides agree with TRBD1. Germline values: CDR1 SEHNR, CDR2 FQNEAQ (reference sequence). The trim removed 5 bases at V and 4 bases at J, leaving 6 bases unmatched. CDR3 length equals 14 residues. The CDR3 loop reads CASSRMTGVETQYF. The CDR3 DNA sequence: TGTGCCAGCAGCCGCATGACAGGGGTAGAGACCCAGTACTTC.

This clone was seen a few times. The chain uses TRBV19 and TRBJ2-1; 9 bases are shared with TRBD2. The CDR3 totals 16 residues. J was trimmed by 8 bases and V by 3 bases; bases with no gene match: 11. Germline V gives CDR1 LNHDA, CDR2 SQIVND (reference sequence). For the CDR3, the DNA is TGTGCCAGTAGTATTGAGAGGGGCGGGAGGGGATATGAGCAGTTCTTC. As protein: CASSIERGGRGYEQFF.

V is TRBV5-6 and J is TRBJ1-6; the match to TRBD1 covers 10 bases. Losses at the gene ends were 4 bases for V and 6 bases for J; bases not matched to a gene: 4. CDR1 SGHDT and CDR2 YYEEEE come from the germline V gene. The CDR3 has 15 amino acids. Here the CDR3 DNA reads TGTGCCAGCAGCACCCGGGACAGGGGTAATTCACCCCTCCACTTT. Amino acid sequence: CASSTRDRGNSPLHF.

The chain combines TRBV6-5 with TRBJ1-2; D gene ambiguous. Germline-derived CDR1 and CDR2 are MNHEY and SVGAGI. The CDR3 runs 10 residues. Trimming took off 11 bases at V and 8 bases at J, with 12 bases between the two ends. The CDR3 reads CAGFTAGYTF. For the CDR3, the DNA is TGTGCCGGATTCACAGCAGGCTACACCTTC.

The genes are TRBV7-2 and TRBJ2-1; TRBD2 agrees at 7 bases. The CDR3 has 14 residues. Germline CDR1 is SGHTA and CDR2 is FQGNSA. J gave up 6 bases and V 2 bases, and 4 bases lay outside the gene matches. CDR3 loop: CASSLNWGGNEQFF. The CDR3 region has the DNA TGTGCCAGCAGCTTAAATTGGGGGGGCAATGAGCAGTTCTTC.

The chain carries TRBV10-3 and TRBJ1-1, with 7 bases that match TRBD1. V shed 0 bases and J 5 bases; nucleotides not matched to a gene: 9. CDR1 ENHRY and CDR2 SYGVKD come from the germline V gene. The CDR3 runs to 16 residues. The CDR3 reads CAISESQTGSRTEAFF. As DNA, the CDR3 is TGTGCCATCAGTGAGTCACAGACAGGGTCTAGGACTGAAGCTTTCTTT.

This chain uses TRBV30 with TRBJ1-2; a weak D match, TRBD1 (6 bases). The CDR3 runs 13 residues. Germline V gene data show CDR1 as GTSNPN and CDR2 as SVGIG (reference sequence). Trimming pared 2 bases from V and 4 bases from J, leaving 11 bases between. In DNA form, the CDR3 reads TGTGCCTGGAGTACGGGGGGCCGCTATGGCTACACCTTC. It is translated as CAWSTGGRYGYTF.

This CDR3 is CASSLGTGGYEQYF. The DNA of the CDR3 is TGTGCCAGCAGCTTAGGGACAGGGGGCTACGAGCAGTACTTC. This sequence joins TRBV5-5 and TRBJ2-7; 11 positions agree with TRBD1. Germline V gene sequence: CDR1 SGHKS, CDR2 YYEKEE (reference sequence). The V gene end was trimmed by 2 bases and the J gene end by 3 bases; junction bases not matched to a gene: 1. The CDR3 covers 14 residues.

V and J are TRBV12-2 and TRBJ2-5; the DNA was not compared with TRBD2, the D call given in the table. TRBV12-2 is a pseudogene. The CDR3 covers 15 residues. The CDR3: CASRPRLAGEETQYF. Written as DNA, the CDR3 is TGTGCAAGTCGCCCGCGACTAGCGGGAGAGGAGACCCAGTACTTC.

The chain links TRBV7-2 to TRBJ2-1, with TRBD2 matching 11 bases. The CDR3 covers 16 residues. The germline V gene has CDR1 SGHTA and CDR2 FQGNSA. V shed 6 bases, J shed 6 bases, and the junction held 10 bases outside the gene matches. For the CDR3, the DNA is TGTGCCAGCAGTACCAGAACTAGCGGGAGTATCAATGAGCAGTTCTTC. Translated, it gives CASSTRTSGSINEQFF.

V and J are TRBV4-3 and TRBJ2-3; D may be TRBD2 (5 bases). Trimming took 4 bases from V and 1 from J, leaving 9 bases between them. The CDR3 sequence is 14 residues long. CDR1 is LGHNA and CDR2 is YSLEER in the germline V gene. The CDR3 loop is CASSRAERTDTQYF. For the CDR3, the DNA is TGCGCCAGCAGCCGAGCGGAGCGCACAGATACGCAGTATTTT.

The chain joins TRBV5-6 to TRBJ2-3; TRBD1 agrees at 8 bases. The ends lost 4 bases at V and 6 bases at J; junction bases unmatched: 10. Germline CDR1 and CDR2: SGHDT and YYEEEE. This CDR3 has 15 residues. CDR3 loop: CASSRTGILTDTQYF. The CDR3 DNA reads as TGTGCCAGCAGCCGGACAGGGATACTAACGGATACGCAGTATTTT. Complete variable domain (other parts from reference TRBV5-6 and TRBJ2-3): DAGVTQSPTHLIKTRGQQVTLRCSPKSGHDTVSWYQQALGQGPQFIFQYYEEEERQRGNFPDRFSGHQFPNYSSELNVNALLLGDSALYLCASSRTGILTDTQYFGPGTRLTVL.